These T cell receptor beta chains were read from a single sample in a study of cytotoxic CD8 clonotypes in ibrutinib-treated CLL. TCRdb keeps only in-frame clones here, not all; method: immunoSEQ multiplex PCR. The table shows 100,000 to 150,000 clones, with 70% to 90% occurring only once. The sample consisted of PBMCs, taken after 24 months of ibrutinib treatment. Every receptor here comes from a human donor with chronic lymphocytic leukemia. Both conserved end residues are trimmed from each CDR3.

j_call v_call cdr3_aa
TRBJ1-1 TRBV21-1 ASSSWSRQGGPMNTEAF
TRBJ1-5 TRBV18 ASSPSGSNQPQH
TRBJ2-1 TRBV27 ASSPLAGGYNEQF
TRBJ2-7 TRBV19 ASSKETGSYEQY
TRBJ2-3 TRBV28 ASSLSSPRLAGVTDTQY
TRBJ2-3 TRBV30 AWSVGTVYTDTQY
TRBJ1-2 TRBV18 ASSSQGADYGYT
TRBJ2-1 TRBV4-1 ASSRSSGTSGTLV
TRBJ1-4 TRBV6-5 ASSPTGLGEKLF
TRBJ2-7 TRBV7-7 ASRPIGAYEQY
TRBJ2-7 TRBV7-8 ASSLPPGHVVSYEQY
TRBJ1-5 TRBV6-5 ASSYGDRGGPQH
TRBJ2-3 TRBV5-1 ASSRRGLAADTQY
TRBJ1-4 TRBV5-1 ASSEYRGRGEKLF
TRBJ2-4 TRBV29-1 SVGLAKNIQY
TRBJ1-1 TRBV7-2 ASSLGGARRAF
TRBJ2-7 TRBV15 ATSRDRTGTYEQY
TRBJ1-1 TRBV18 ASSPPPKKGAF
TRBJ2-7 TRBV28 ASRKGNYEQY
TRBJ1-2 TRBV5-1 ASSLRPPGQGIYGYT
TRBJ1-4 TRBV4-1 ASSQGNDEKLF
TRBJ1-5 TRBV19 ASSVQGSNQPQH
TRBJ2-1 TRBV5-1 ASSLRGLAGGRNWYNEQF
TRBJ1-1 TRBV5-8 ASSFTGANTEAF
TRBJ1-3 TRBV5-1 ASSLLGTGYSGNTIY
TRBJ2-7 TRBV28 ASTSPGLAGGHEQY
TRBJ1-5 TRBV28 ASTDSNQPQH
TRBJ2-7 TRBV7-2 ASRPGSYYEQY
TRBJ2-3 TRBV28 GSRGPRTDTQY
TRBJ2-3 TRBV9 ASSVDQGRDTQY
TRBJ1-2 TRBV6-1 ASSEGGPGRGIYGYT
TRBJ1-5 TRBV9 ASSVEGWGNQPQH
TRBJ2-5 TRBV27 ASSLGSGLPETQY
TRBJ1-2 TRBV18 ASSPRGGDNGYT
TRBJ2-7 TRBV4-1 ASSQDRGRTYEQY